Reported below is one TCR beta chain. This CDR3 region has 15 residues. The ends were cut back, 1 base at V and 2 bases at J, with 11 bases in the middle. Germline V gives CDR1 LGHNA, CDR2 YSLEER. This entry belongs to a study of blood T cells in healthy people across ages. Combining a sample-barcoded 5' primer with a J-beta primer mix, a second PCR ran for roughly 7 to 12 cycles. Each CDR3 protein is one row after TCRdb ran MiXCR on the 5' RACE reads. The top ten hold around 13% of the sample, which has around 1.1 million distinct CDR3 sequences, approximately 38% seen once. The source material was blood. This chain uses TRBV4-3 with TRBJ1-2; no clear D. This TCR derives from a man younger than 35 in good health. The CDR3, as DNA: TGCGCCAGCAGCCAAGGGGGAAGATCCAACTATGGCTACACCTTC. This sequence encodes CASSQGGRSNYGYTF.